Presented here are 28 T cell receptor beta chains from one specimen sequenced in a study of blood T cell repertoires in COVID-19. TCRdb's table, derived via immunoSEQ multiplex PCR, lists solely in-frame clones and lacks some. This table has about 190,000 clones, 88% appearing once. Sequencing input: peripheral blood. These TCRs come from a human donor in a cohort sampled during active COVID-19.

This chain connects TRBV30 to TRBJ1-2, with a possible D match to TRBD1 (6 bases). From germline, CDR1 is GTSNPN and CDR2 SVGIG (reference sequence). V was trimmed by 3 bases and J by 5 bases, leaving 13 bases between them. The CDR3 loop spans 13 amino acids. Here the CDR3 DNA reads TGTGCCTGGAGCGCACTAGGACAGTATGGCTACACCTTC. Its protein product is CAWSALGQYGYTF.

The rearrangement links TRBV6-2 or TRBV6-3 to TRBJ1-1; maybe TRBD1 (5 bases). The CDR3 covers 16 residues. Trimming left V 6 bases short and J 1 base short, with 18 bases between. The germline CDR1 and CDR2 sequences are MNHEY and SVGEGT. The CDR3 is CASSHPQGLGNTEAFF. CDR3 bases: TGTGCCAGCAGCCACCCCCAGGGACTGGGGAACACTGAAGCTTTCTTT.

This clone has only one observation. This chain joins TRBV2 and TRBJ2-7; tentatively, D is TRBD1 (6 bases). V was shortened by 6 bases and J by 5 bases, with 20 bases between the two germline ends. The CDR3 contains 15 residues. Germline CDR1 SNHLY, CDR2 FYNNEI. As DNA, the CDR3 is TGTGCCAGCAGCCCCCCGGACAGCGGACCCCACGAGCAGTACTTC. This encodes CASSPPDSGPHEQYF.

This clone was seen just once. The rearrangement links TRBV6-2 or TRBV6-3 to TRBJ1-5; D is possibly TRBD1 (6 bases). Germline loops: CDR1 MNHEY, CDR2 SVGEGT. This CDR3 contains 16 residues. The V gene lost 2 bases and the J gene lost 7 bases, with 18 bases spanning the gap. CDR3 region: CASSYVGVTGWQPQHF. The CDR3 bases are TGTGCCAGCAGTTACGTCGGTGTCACAGGGTGGCAGCCCCAGCATTTT.

This clone was detected only once. The CDR3 spells CAWRDREDQPQHF. The CDR3 coding sequence is TGTGCCTGGAGGGACAGGGAGGATCAGCCCCAGCATTTT. The chain uses TRBV30 and TRBJ1-5; 8 positions match TRBD1. Trimming took 3 bases from V and 5 from J; bases not matched to a gene: 3. Germline V gene sequence: CDR1 GTSNPN, CDR2 SVGIG (reference sequence). This CDR3 contains 13 residues. The full variable domain, rest sourced from reference TRBV30 and TRBJ1-5, is SQTIHQWPATLVQPVGSPLSLECTVEGTSNPNLYWYRQAAGRGLQLLFYSVGIGQISSEVPQNLSASRPQDRQFILSSKKLLLSDSGFYLCAWRDREDQPQHFGDGTRLSIL.

This chain links TRBV27 with TRBJ2-1; 9 nucleotides match TRBD2. Germline loops: CDR1 MNHEY, CDR2 SMNVEV (reference sequence). The CDR3 is made up of 15 amino acids. Trimming removed 6 bases from V and 9 bases from J; junction bases left unmatched: 12. The CDR3 loop is CASSHLAGERTEQFF. CDR3 sequence (DNA): TGTGCCAGCAGCCACTTAGCGGGAGAACGCACTGAGCAGTTCTTC.

Comment on this clone: Other DNA sequences in the sample encode the same CDR3. The CDR3 DNA is TGTGCCAGCAGCTTCCGGGGGGTTCAAGAGACCCAGTACTTC. Amino acids: CASSFRGVQETQYF. This rearrangement joins TRBV5-4 to TRBJ2-5, with 7 positions matching TRBD2. CDR1 and CDR2 (germline): SGHNT, YYREEE (reference sequence). After removal of 2 bases from V and 2 bases from J, the junction contained 3 bases not matched to a gene. The CDR3 runs to 14 residues.

The chain carries TRBV6-2 or TRBV6-3 and TRBJ2-1; D possibly corresponds to TRBD2 (6 bases). Trimming removed 3 bases from V and 3 bases from J, with 9 bases in between. This CDR3 has 14 residues. Germline V gives CDR1 MNHEY, CDR2 SVGEGT. DNA for the CDR3: TGTGCCAGCAGTTATGGCGGGAACTACAATGAGCAGTTCTTC. It yields the protein CASSYGGNYNEQFF.

This sequence joins TRBV7-9 and TRBJ2-2; D not resolved. Germline V lookup: CDR1 SEHNR, CDR2 FQNEAQ (reference sequence). Trimming left V 5 bases short and J 3 bases short, with 4 bases between. The length of the CDR3 is 12 residues. CDR3: CASSPHTGELFF. CDR3 DNA: TGTGCCAGCAGCCCTCACACCGGGGAGCTGTTTTTT.

The chain uses TRBV28 and TRBJ1-4; D not certain. Germline values: CDR1 MDHEN, CDR2 SYDVKM. The CDR3 has 14 amino acids. Trimming took off 4 bases at V and 7 bases at J, with 13 bases between the two ends. CDR3 in amino acids: CASSSSQDIEKLFF. CDR3 nucleotides: TGTGCCAGCAGTTCCTCCCAGGATATTGAAAAACTGTTTTTT. Full variable domain (outside the CDR3, taken from reference TRBV28 and TRBJ1-4): DVKVTQSSRYLVKRTGEKVFLECVQDMDHENMFWYRQDPGLGLRLIYFSYDVKMKEKGDIPEGYSVSREKKERFSLILESASTNQTSMYLCASSSSQDIEKLFFGSGTQLSVL.

This clone was observed a handful of times. V and J are TRBV11-2 and TRBJ2-1; D perhaps matches TRBD1 (6 bases). The CDR3 has 15 residues. The V and J ends lost 3 bases and 2 bases respectively, with 11 bases between them. The germline CDR1 and CDR2 sequences are SGHAT and FQNNGV. In nucleotides, the CDR3 is TGTGCCAGCAGCTTTTACGGGACACCCTACAATGAGCAGTTCTTC. Its protein product is CASSFYGTPYNEQFF.

The J gene is TRBJ2-1, the V gene TRBV19, with 10 bases lining up with TRBD2. This CDR3 is built from 14 residues. The trim removed 5 bases at V and 5 bases at J, leaving 3 bases unmatched. The V gene's germline CDR1 is LNHDA and CDR2 SQIVND (reference sequence). CDR3 DNA: TGTGCCAGTAGTCGACTAGCGGGCCACAATGAGCAGTTCTTC. It is translated as CASSRLAGHNEQFF.

This chain uses TRBV4-1 with TRBJ1-5; D is possibly TRBD1 (5 bases). The CDR3 contains 16 residues. Trimming removed 1 base at V and 2 bases at J, with 12 bases between. Germline assignment: CDR1 MGHRA and CDR2 YSYEKL. The CDR3 region is CASSQGGAVGNQPQHF. The DNA of the CDR3 is TGCGCCAGCAGCCAAGGGGGCGCAGTCGGCAATCAGCCCCAGCATTTT.

DNA of the CDR3: TGTGCCAGCAGCGTCAGCGTATCCCCCTATGGCTACACCTTC. It is translated as CASSVSVSPYGYTF. V is TRBV9 and J is TRBJ1-2; no firm D call. V lost 2 bases and J 4 bases, leaving 12 bases between the germline ends. The length of the CDR3 is 14 residues. In germline, CDR1 is SGDLS, CDR2 YYNGEE.

The chain has TRBV4-1 and TRBJ1-2; 12 nucleotides agree with TRBD1. The CDR3 is 14 amino acids. The ends lost 3 bases at V and 8 bases at J; junction bases unmatched: 4. Per germline, CDR1 MGHRA and CDR2 YSYEKL. CDR3 nucleotides: TGCGCCAGCAGCCATCCCGGGACAGGGGGCGGCTACACCTTC. As protein: CASSHPGTGGGYTF.

This clone appeared a few times. This chain links TRBV6-2 or TRBV6-3 with TRBJ1-1; 7 positions agree with TRBD1. V lost 2 bases and J lost 0; bases outside the gene matches: 6. This CDR3 has 16 residues. CDR1 MNHEY and CDR2 SVGEGT come from the germline V gene. CDR3 in amino acids: CASSYALGGLNTEAFF. DNA of the CDR3: TGTGCCAGCAGTTACGCCCTAGGGGGCCTGAACACTGAAGCTTTCTTT.

The genes are TRBV28 and TRBJ2-1; tentatively, D is TRBD2 (6 bases). The CDR3 consists of 13 residues. Between the trimmed V and J ends, which lost 5 bases and 6 bases, there was a span of 11 bases. Germline V gene lookup returns CDR1 MDHEN and CDR2 SYDVKM. The CDR3 region is CASSLAGLNEQFF. Here the CDR3 DNA reads TGTGCCAGCAGTCTCGCGGGGCTCAATGAGCAGTTCTTC.

The chain recombines TRBV28 with TRBJ2-7; D is unresolved. Germline V gives CDR1 MDHEN, CDR2 SYDVKM. CDR3 length equals 12 residues. V lost 3 bases and J lost 4, with 7 bases in between. CDR3 residues: CASSFLGYEQYF. The CDR3 bases are TGTGCCAGCAGTTTTCTCGGTTACGAGCAGTACTTC.

Written as DNA, the CDR3 is TGTGCCAGCAGCTTAGGGACGTCGGGGGCCCAGTACTTC. Encoded protein: CASSLGTSGAQYF. The chain carries TRBV5-4 and TRBJ2-5; TRBD2 might be the D (6 bases). CDR3 length: 13 amino acids. From germline, CDR1 is SGHNT and CDR2 YYREEE (reference sequence). V was shortened by 2 bases and J by 9 bases, with 14 bases between the two germline ends.

The chain combines TRBV6-2 or TRBV6-3 with TRBJ2-1; 9 nucleotides match TRBD2. CDR3 length equals 14 residues. The V and J ends lost 2 bases and 7 bases, in that order; junction bases with no gene match: 3. From germline, CDR1 is MNHEY and CDR2 SVGEGT. Written as DNA, the CDR3 is TGTGCCAGCAGTTACCTAGCGGGGCCTAATGAGCAGTTCTTC. This translates into CASSYLAGPNEQFF.

This clone was picked up one time. V usage is TRBV28 and J usage is TRBJ2-2; TRBD2 matches 10 bases. The CDR3 consists of 17 residues. CDR1 and CDR2 from the germline V gene are MDHEN and SYDVKM. V was clipped by 4 bases and J by 4 bases; unmatched bases: 9. The CDR3 coding sequence is TGTGCCAGCAGTTCCCAGCGGGAGGGCCCGAGCACCGGGGAGCTGTTTTTT. The encoded protein is CASSSQREGPSTGELFF.

The CDR3 is CASSLGRTVNNEQFF. The CDR3 nucleotides are TGTGCCAGCAGCTTAGGCAGGACAGTGAACAATGAGCAGTTCTTC. The chain is built from TRBV7-9 and TRBJ2-1; tentative D call: TRBD1 (6 bases). Trimming pared 1 base from V and 5 bases from J, leaving 12 bases between. The germline V gene encodes CDR1 SEHNR and CDR2 FQNEAQ (reference sequence). The CDR3 runs to 15 residues.

This rearrangement joins TRBV15 to TRBJ1-4, with D maybe TRBD1 (6 bases). Germline assignment: CDR1 LNHNV and CDR2 YYDKDF (reference sequence). The CDR3 has 16 amino acids. Trimming cost V 0 bases and J 7 bases, with 15 bases left between them. The CDR3 reads CATSRDGGHPGEKLFF. In nucleotides, the CDR3 is TGTGCCACCAGCAGAGATGGGGGACATCCGGGTGAAAAACTGTTTTTT.

On this clone: Distinct nucleotide sequences in the sample also encode this CDR3. The chain has TRBV7-9 and TRBJ2-1; TRBD2 agrees at 14 bases. Germline CDR1 reads SEHNR; CDR2 reads FQNEAQ (reference sequence). This CDR3 spans 17 amino acids. The V and J ends lost 4 bases and 7 bases, in that order; junction bases with no gene match: 9. The chain's CDR3 is CASSSRLAGGPRNEQFF. In DNA form, the CDR3 reads TGTGCCAGCAGCTCGCGACTAGCGGGGGGGCCTAGGAATGAGCAGTTCTTC.

The chain combines TRBV5-5 with TRBJ2-2, with TRBD1 identical over 7 bases. V lost 2 bases, J lost 4 bases, and 5 bases stayed unmatched. The CDR3 runs 15 residues. The germline gives CDR1 SGHKS, CDR2 YYEKEE (reference sequence). CDR3 sequence reads: CASSFGQAATGELFF. The CDR3 nucleotides are TGTGCCAGCAGCTTTGGACAGGCGGCCACCGGGGAGCTGTTTTTT.

This chain joins TRBV20-1 and TRBJ2-3, with TRBD2 matching 9 bases. There are 15 residues in the CDR3. V lost 4 bases, J lost 4 bases, and 9 bases stayed unmatched. Per the germline V gene, CDR1 is DFQATT and CDR2 is SNEGSKA (reference sequence). CDR3 bases: TGCAGTGCTATTGAACTTAGCGGGAGAGCAGATACGCAGTATTTT. It codes for CSAIELSGRADTQYF.

V and J are TRBV7-2 and TRBJ2-4; D uncertain. The germline gives CDR1 SGHTA, CDR2 FQGNSA. The V and J ends lost 4 bases and 8 bases respectively, with 12 bases between them. CDR3 size: 13 residues. CDR3 DNA: TGTGCCAGCAGCTCCCATTCTGCGGACATTCAGTACTTC. This encodes CASSSHSADIQYF. The full variable domain, completed using reference TRBV7-2 and TRBJ2-4, is GAGVSQSPSNKVTEKGKDVELRCDPISGHTALYWYRQSLGQGLEFLIYFQGNSAPDKSGLPSDRFSAERTGGSVSTLTIQRTQQEDSAVYLCASSSHSADIQYFGAGTRLSVL.

Here the CDR3 DNA reads TGTGCCAGCAGCTTAAACCCCCACAGTGTTTATGGCTACACCTTC. Its protein product is CASSLNPHSVYGYTF. This chain connects TRBV7-2 to TRBJ1-2; D remains unclear. Trimming stripped 2 bases from V and 5 bases from J, with 15 bases between. Germline values: CDR1 SGHTA, CDR2 FQGNSA. There are 15 residues in the CDR3.